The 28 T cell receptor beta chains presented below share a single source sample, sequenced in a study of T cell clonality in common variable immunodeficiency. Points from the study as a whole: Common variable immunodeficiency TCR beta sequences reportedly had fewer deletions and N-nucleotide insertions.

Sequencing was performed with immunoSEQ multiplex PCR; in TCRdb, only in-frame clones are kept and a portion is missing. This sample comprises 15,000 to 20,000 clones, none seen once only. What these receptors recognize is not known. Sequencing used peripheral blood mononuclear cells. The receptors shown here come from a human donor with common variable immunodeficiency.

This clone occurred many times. CDR3 DNA (partial): TGTGCCAGCAGCTTAGCGCAGACAGGGTCGGGTGGC. Translated: CASSLAQTGSGG. The CDR3 reads in full as CASSLAQTGSGGYTF. J is TRBJ1-2 and V is TRBV7-2; 7 nucleotides match TRBD1. The sequence runs out 3 residues before the end of the CDR3; the remainder is reconstructed from the germline J gene. Germline V CDR1 and CDR2: SGHTA, FQGNSA. The junction had 8 bases not matched to a gene; V was cut back by 0 bases and J by 7 bases. The CDR3 is 15 amino acids.

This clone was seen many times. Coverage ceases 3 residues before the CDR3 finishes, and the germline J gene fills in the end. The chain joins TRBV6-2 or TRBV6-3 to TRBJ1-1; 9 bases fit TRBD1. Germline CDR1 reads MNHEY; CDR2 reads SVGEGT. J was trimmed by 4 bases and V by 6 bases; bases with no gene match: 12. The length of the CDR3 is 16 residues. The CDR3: CASSLPPGTGPTEAFF. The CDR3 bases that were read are TGTGCCAGCAGCCTTCCCCCTGGGACAGGGCCCACTGAA.

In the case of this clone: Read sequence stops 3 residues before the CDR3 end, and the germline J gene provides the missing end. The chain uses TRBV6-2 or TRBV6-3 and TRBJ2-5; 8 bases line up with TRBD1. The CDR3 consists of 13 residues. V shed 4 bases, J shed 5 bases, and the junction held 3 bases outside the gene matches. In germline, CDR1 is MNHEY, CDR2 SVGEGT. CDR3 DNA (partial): TGTGCCAGCAGTTCGACAGGGGACGAGACC. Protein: CASSSTGDET. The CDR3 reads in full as CASSSTGDETQYF.

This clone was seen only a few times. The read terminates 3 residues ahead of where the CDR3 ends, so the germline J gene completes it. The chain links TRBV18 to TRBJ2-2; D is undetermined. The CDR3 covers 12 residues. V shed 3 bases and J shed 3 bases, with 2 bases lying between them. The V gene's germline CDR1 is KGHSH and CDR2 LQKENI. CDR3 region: CASSPDTGELFF. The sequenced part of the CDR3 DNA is TGTGCCAGCTCACCCGACACCGGGGAG.

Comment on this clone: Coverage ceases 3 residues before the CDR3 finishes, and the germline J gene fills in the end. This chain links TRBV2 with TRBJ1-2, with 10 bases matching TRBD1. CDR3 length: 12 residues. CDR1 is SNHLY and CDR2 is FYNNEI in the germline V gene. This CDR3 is CASRRDRGGYTF. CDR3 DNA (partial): TGTGCCAGCAGAAGGGACAGGGGAGGC.

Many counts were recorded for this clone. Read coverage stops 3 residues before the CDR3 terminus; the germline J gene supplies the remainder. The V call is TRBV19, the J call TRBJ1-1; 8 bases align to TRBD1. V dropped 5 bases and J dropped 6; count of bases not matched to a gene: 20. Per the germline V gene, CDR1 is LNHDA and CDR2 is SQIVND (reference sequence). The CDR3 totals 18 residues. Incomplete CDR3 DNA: TGTGCCAGTAGTGGGGAACGCGGGGTCAGGGGGCGGTTCGCTGAA. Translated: CASSGERGVRGRFAE. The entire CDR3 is CASSGERGVRGRFAEAFF.

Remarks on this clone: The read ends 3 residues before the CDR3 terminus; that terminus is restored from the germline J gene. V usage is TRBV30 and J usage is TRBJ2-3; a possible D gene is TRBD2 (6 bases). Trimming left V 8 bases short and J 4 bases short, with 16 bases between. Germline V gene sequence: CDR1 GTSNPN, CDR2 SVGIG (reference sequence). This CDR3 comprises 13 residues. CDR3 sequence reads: CAGTKLAPDTQYF. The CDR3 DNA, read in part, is TGTGCCGGAACGAAACTAGCACCAGATACG.

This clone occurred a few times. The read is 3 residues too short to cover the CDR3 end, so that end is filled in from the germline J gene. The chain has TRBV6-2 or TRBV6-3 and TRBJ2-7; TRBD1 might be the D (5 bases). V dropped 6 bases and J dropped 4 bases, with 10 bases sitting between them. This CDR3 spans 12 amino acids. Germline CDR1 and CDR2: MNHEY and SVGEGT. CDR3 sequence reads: CASRLDSYEQYF. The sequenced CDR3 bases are TGTGCCAGCAGGCTTGACAGTTACGAG.

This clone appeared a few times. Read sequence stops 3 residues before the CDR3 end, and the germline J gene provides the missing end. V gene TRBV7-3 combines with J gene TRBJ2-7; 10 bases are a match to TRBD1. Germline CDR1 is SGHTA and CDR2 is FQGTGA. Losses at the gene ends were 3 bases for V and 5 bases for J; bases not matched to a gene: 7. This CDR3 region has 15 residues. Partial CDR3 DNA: TGTGCCAGCAGCTTTCCGGGACAGGGGTTCCACGAG. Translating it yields CASSFPGQGFHE. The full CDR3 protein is CASSFPGQGFHEQYF.

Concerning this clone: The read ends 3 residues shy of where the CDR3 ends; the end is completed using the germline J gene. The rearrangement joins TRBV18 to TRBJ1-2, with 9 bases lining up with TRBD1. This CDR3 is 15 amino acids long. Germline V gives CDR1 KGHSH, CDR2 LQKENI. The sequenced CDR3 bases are TGTGCCAGCTCACTAGACAGGGGGTCTTCCCACGGC. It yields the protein CASSLDRGSSHG. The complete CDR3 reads CASSLDRGSSHGYTF.

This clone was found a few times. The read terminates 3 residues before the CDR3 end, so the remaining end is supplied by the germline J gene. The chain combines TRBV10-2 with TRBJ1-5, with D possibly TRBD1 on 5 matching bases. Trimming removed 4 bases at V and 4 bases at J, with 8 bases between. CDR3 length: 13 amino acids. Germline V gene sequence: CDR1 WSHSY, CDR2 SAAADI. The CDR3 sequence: CASSATGNQPQHF. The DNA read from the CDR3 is TGCGCCAGCAGTGCAACAGGTAATCAGCCC.

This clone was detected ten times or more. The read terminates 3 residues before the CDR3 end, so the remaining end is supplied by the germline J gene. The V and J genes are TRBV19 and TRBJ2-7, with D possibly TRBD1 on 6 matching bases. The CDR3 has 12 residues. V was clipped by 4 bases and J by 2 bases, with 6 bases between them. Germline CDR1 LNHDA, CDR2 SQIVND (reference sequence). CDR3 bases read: TGTGCCAGTAGTAGGGGGCCCTACGAG. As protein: CASSRGPYE. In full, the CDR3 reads CASSRGPYEQYF.

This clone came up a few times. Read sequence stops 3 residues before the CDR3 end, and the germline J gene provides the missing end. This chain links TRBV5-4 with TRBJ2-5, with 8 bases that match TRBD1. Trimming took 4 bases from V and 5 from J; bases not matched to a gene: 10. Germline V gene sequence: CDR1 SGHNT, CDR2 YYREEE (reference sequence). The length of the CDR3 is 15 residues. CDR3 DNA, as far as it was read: TGTGCCAGCAGCCGGGTCGGACAGGGTGGGGAGACC. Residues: CASSRVGQGGET. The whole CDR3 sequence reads CASSRVGQGGETQYF.

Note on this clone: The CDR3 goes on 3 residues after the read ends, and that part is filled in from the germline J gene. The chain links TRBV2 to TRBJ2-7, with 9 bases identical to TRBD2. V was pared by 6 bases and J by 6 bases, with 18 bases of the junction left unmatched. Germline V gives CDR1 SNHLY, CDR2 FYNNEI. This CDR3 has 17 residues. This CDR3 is CASRYSGGAPGSSEQYF. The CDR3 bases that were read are TGTGCCAGCAGATATAGCGGGGGTGCCCCAGGGAGTTCCGAG.

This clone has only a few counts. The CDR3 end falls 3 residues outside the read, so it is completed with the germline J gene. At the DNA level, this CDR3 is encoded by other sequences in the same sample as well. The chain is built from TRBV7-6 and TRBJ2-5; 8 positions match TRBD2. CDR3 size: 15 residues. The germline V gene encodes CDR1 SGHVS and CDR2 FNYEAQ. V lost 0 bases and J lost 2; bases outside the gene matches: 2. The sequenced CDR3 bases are TGTGCCAGCAGCTTAGCTGCTAGCGGGCAAGAGACC. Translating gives CASSLAASGQET. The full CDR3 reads CASSLAASGQETQYF.

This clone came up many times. The sequenced CDR3 bases are TGTGCCAGTAGCCCGGGACTCGGAGAGACC. Amino acids: CASSPGLGET. The CDR3 in its entirety is CASSPGLGETQYF. This rearrangement joins TRBV19 to TRBJ2-5, with D possibly being TRBD2 (6 bases). Sequencing ends 3 residues short of the CDR3 end; the germline J gene provides the rest. CDR3 length: 13 amino acids. V dropped 6 bases and J dropped 4 bases, with 12 bases sitting between them. Per the germline V gene, CDR1 is LNHDA and CDR2 is SQIVND (reference sequence).

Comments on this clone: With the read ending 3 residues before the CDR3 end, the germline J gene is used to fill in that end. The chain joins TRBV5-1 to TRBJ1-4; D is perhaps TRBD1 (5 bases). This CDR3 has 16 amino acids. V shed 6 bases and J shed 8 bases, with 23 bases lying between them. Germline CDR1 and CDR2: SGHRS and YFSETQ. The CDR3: CASTQGPQGRREKLFF. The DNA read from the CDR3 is TGCGCCAGCACCCAAGGGCCCCAGGGAAGAAGAGAAAAA.

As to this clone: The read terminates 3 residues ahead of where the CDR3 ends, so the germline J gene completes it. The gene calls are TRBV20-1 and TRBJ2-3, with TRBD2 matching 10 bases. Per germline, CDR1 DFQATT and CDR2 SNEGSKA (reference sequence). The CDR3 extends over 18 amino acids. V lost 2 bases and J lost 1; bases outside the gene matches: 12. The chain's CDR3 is CSARPLTGTSARTDTQYF. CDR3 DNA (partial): TGCAGTGCTAGACCTTTGACCGGGACTAGCGCTCGCACAGATACG.

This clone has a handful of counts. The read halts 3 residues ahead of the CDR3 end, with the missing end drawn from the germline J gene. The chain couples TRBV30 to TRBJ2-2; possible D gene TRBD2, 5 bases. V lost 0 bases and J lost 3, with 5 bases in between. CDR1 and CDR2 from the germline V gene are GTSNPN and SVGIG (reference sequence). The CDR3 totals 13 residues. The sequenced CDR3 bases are TGTGCCTGGAGTGTACTAGACACCGGGGAG. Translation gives CAWSVLDTGE. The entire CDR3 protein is CAWSVLDTGELFF. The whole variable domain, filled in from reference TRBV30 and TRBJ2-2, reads SQTIHQWPATLVQPVGSPLSLECTVEGTSNPNLYWYRQAAGRGLQLLFYSVGIGQISSEVPQNLSASRPQDRQFILSSKKLLLSDSGFYLCAWSVLDTGELFFGEGSRLTVL.

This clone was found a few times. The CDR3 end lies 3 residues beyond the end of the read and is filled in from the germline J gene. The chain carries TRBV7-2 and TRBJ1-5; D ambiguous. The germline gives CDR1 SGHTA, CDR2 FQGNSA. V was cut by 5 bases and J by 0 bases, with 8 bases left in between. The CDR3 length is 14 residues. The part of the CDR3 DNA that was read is TGTGCCAGCAGCCTGACACGTAGCAATCAGCCC. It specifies CASSLTRSNQP. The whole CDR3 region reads CASSLTRSNQPQHF.

The CDR3 region is CASSQAGGNTEAFF. CDR3 bases read: TGTGCCAGCAGCCAGGCCGGGGGTAACACTGAA. The chain links TRBV6-2 or TRBV6-3 to TRBJ1-1; D might be TRBD1 (5 bases). The sequence runs out 3 residues before the end of the CDR3; the remainder is reconstructed from the germline J gene. V gave up 6 bases and J gave up 2 bases, with 13 bases separating them. Germline V gene data show CDR1 as MNHEY and CDR2 as SVGEGT. The CDR3 covers 14 residues.

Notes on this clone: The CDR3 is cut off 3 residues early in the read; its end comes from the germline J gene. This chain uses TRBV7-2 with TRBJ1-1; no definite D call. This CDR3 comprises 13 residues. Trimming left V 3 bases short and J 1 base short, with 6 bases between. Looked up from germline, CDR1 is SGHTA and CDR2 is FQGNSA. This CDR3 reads CASSFRGNTEAFF. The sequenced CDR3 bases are TGTGCCAGCAGCTTTCGGGGGAACACTGAA.

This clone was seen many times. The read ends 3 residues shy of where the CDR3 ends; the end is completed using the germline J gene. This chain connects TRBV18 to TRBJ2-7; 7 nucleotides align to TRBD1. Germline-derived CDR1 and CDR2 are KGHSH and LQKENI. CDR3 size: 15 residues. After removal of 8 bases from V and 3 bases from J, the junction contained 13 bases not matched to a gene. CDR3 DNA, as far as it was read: TGTGCCAGCCCTCAGAGAAGACAGGGCCTCTACGAG. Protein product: CASPQRRQGLYE. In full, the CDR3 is CASPQRRQGLYEQYF.

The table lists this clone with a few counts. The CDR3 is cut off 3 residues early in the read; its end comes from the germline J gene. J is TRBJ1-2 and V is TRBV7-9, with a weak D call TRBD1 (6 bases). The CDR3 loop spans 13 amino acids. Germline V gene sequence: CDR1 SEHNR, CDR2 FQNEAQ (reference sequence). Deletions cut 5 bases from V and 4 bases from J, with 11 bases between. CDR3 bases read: TGTGCCAGCAGCGATGGACAGCGCTATGGC. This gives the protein CASSDGQRYG. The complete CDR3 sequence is CASSDGQRYGYTF.

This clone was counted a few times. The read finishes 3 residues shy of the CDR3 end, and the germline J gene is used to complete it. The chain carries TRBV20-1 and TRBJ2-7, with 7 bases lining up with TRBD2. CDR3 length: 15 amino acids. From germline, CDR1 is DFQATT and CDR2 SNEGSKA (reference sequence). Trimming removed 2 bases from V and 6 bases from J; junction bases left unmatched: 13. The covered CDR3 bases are TGCAGTGCTAGAATCGGCGGGGCGGGGGTAGGCGAG. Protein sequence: CSARIGGAGVGE. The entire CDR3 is CSARIGGAGVGEQYF.

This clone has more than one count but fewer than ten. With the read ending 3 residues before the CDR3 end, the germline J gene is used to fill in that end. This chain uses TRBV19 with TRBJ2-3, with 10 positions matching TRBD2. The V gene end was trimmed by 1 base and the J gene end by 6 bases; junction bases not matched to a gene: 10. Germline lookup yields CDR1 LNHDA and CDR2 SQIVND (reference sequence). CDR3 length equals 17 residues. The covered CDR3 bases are TGTGCCAGTAGTATAGTGCACTTAGCGGGAGGCCCCGATACG. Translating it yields CASSIVHLAGGPDT. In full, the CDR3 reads CASSIVHLAGGPDTQYF.

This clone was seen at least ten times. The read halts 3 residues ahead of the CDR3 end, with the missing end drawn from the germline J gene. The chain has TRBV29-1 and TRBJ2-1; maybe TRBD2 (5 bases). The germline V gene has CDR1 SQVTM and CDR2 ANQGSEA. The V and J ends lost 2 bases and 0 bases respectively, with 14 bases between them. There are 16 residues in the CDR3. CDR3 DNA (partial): TGCAGCGTTGAATCACCGACGGGGAGCTCCTACAATGAG. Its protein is CSVESPTGSSYNE. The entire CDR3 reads CSVESPTGSSYNEQFF.

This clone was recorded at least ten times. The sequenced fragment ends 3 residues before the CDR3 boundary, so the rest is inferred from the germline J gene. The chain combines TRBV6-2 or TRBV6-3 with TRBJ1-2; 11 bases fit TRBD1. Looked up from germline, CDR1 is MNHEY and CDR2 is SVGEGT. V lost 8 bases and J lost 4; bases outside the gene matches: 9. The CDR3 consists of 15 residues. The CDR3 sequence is CASWNKGQGAYGYTF. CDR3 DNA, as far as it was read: TGTGCCAGCTGGAACAAAGGACAGGGGGCCTATGGC.